Sequencing of this T cell receptor (beta chain) was carried out in a study of blood T cell repertoires in COVID-19. Across the whole study: The origin of the acute and convalescent COVID-19 samples was the United States, Italy and Spain. T cells, B-cell-depleted T cells, or PBMCs supplied cDNA or gDNA.

The Seattle patients joined while their infection was active and were tracked longitudinally afterward. Authors' methods: From reference gene primer amplification, estimates of nucleated cell counts were derived. Sequencing was performed with immunoSEQ multiplex PCR; in TCRdb, only in-frame clones are kept and a portion is missing. V and J calls plus clone size are reproduced from that table; the DNA served to infer D and trimming. In the table there are roughly 100,000 clones, roughly nine tenths of which are singletons. The germline V and J ends were trimmed by 5 bases and 1 base, with 14 bases remaining between them. The CDR3 totals 14 residues. Looked up from germline, CDR1 is GTSNPN and CDR2 is SVGIG (reference sequence).

Material: peripheral blood. The chain employs TRBV30 and TRBJ1-1, with D perhaps matching TRBD1 (5 bases). The source of this sequence is a woman in her forties or fifties with COVID-19, enrolled during active disease. The CDR3 is CAWSRQNWNTEAFF. The CDR3 DNA reads as TGTGCCTGGTCCCGACAGAACTGGAACACTGAAGCTTTCTTT.